This T cell receptor (beta chain) was captured by sequencing in a study of T cells in Graves' hyperthyroidism and ophthalmopathy. Amplified TCR beta CDR3 regions came from RNA transcripts. RT-PCR in the first round (using the HTBI primer set) targeted the TCR CDR3. In TCRdb, the multiplex PCR reads were re-called with MiXCR into one record per CDR3 protein. The data hold 350,000 or so distinct CDR3 sequences, with roughly 20% observed a single time. V shed 6 bases and J shed 3 bases, with 11 bases lying between them. Germline-derived CDR1 and CDR2 are DFQATT and SNEGSKA (reference sequence). CDR3 length equals 12 residues. There are many counts of this clonotype.

Sequencing used blood. The chain has TRBV20-1 and TRBJ1-1; D is ambiguous. The origin of this receptor is a woman aged 45-65 years with Graves' hyperthyroidism. CDR3 sequence: CSAPGGYTEAFF. The CDR3 DNA follows: TGCAGTGCACCCGGAGGGTACACTGAAGCTTTCTTT.